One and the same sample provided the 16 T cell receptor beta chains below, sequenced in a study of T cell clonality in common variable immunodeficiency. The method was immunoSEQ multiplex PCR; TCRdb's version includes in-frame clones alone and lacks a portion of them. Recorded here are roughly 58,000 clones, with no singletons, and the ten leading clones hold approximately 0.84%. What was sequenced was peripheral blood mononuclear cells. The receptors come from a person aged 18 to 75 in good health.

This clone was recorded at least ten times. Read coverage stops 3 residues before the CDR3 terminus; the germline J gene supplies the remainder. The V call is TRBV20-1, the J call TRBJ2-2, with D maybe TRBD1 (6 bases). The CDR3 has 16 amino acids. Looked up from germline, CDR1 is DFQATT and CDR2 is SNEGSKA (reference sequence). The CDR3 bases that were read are TGCAGTGCTAGGGCCGGGACATTTGCAACTAATGAAAAG. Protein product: CSARAGTFATNEK. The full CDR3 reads CSARAGTFATNEKLFF.

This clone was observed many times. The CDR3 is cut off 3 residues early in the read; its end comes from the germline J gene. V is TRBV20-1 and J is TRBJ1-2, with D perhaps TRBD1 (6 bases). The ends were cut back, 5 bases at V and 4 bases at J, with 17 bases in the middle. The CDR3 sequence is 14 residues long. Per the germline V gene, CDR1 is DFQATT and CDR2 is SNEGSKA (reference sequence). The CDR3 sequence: CSADTAGTSYGYTF. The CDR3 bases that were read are TGCAGTGCTGACACAGCCGGGACATCCTATGGC.

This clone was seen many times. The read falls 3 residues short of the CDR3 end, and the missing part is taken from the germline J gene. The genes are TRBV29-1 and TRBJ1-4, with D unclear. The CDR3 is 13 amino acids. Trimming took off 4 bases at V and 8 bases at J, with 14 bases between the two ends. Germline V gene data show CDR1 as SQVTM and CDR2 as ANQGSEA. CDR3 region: CSVGGRPPEKLFF. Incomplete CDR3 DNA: TGCAGCGTTGGCGGTCGACCGCCCGAAAAA.

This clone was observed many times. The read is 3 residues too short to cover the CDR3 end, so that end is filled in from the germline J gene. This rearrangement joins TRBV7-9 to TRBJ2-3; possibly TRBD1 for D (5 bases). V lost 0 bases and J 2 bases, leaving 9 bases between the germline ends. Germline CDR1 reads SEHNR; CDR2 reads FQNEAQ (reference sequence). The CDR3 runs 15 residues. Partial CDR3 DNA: TGTGCCAGCAGCTTAGCGAAGGGGTCCACAGATACG. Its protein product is CASSLAKGSTDT. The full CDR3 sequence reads CASSLAKGSTDTQYF.

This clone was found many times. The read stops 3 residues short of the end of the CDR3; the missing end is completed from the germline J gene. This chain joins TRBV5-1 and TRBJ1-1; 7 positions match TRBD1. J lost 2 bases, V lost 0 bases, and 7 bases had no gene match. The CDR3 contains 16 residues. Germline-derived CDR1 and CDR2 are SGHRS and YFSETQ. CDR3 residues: CASSLAWDSTNTEAFF. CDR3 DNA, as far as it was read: TGCGCCAGCAGCTTGGCATGGGACAGCACCAACACTGAA.

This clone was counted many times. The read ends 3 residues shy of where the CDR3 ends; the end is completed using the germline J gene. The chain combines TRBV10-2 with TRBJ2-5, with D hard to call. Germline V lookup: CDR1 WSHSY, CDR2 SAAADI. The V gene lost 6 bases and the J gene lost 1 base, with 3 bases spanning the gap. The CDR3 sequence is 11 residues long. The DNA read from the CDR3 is TGCGCCAGCAGCTTCCAAGAGACC. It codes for CASSFQET. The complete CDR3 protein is CASSFQETQYF.

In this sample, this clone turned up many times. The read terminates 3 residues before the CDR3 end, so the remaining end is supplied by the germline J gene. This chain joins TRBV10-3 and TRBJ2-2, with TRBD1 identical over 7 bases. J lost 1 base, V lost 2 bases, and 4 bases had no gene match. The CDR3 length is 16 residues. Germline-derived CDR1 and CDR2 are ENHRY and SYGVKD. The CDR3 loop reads CAISEEGTVNTGELFF. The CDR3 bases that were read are TGTGCCATCAGTGAGGAAGGGACAGTGAACACCGGGGAG.

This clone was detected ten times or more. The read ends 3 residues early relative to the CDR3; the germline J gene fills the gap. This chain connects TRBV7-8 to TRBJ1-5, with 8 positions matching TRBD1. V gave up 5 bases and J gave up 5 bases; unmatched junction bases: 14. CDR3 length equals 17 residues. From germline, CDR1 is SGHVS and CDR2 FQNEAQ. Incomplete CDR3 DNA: TGTGCCAGCAGCCCAAGACGAGACAGCAGGGGGCATCAGCCC. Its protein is CASSPRRDSRGHQP. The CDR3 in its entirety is CASSPRRDSRGHQPQHF.

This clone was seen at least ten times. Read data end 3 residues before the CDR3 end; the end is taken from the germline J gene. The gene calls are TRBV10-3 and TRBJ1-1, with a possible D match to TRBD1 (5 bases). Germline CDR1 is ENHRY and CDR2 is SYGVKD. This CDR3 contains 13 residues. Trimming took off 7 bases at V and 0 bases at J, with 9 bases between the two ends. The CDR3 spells CAITAQVNTEAFF. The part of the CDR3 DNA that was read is TGTGCCATCACTGCACAGGTGAACACTGAA.

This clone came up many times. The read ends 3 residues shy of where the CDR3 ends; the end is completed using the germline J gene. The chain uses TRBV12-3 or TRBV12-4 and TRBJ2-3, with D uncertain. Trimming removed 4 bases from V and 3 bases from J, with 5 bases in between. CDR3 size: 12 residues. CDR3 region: CASSSFTDTQYF. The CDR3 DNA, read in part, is TGTGCCAGCAGTTCCTTTACAGATACG.

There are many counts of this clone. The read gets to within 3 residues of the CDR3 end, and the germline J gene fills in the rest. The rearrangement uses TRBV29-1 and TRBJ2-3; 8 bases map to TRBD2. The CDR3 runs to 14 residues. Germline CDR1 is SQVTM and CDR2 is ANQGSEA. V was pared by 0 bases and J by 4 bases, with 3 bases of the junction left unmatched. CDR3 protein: CSVEDRGGPDTQYF. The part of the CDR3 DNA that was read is TGCAGCGTTGAAGATCGGGGGGGCCCAGATACG.

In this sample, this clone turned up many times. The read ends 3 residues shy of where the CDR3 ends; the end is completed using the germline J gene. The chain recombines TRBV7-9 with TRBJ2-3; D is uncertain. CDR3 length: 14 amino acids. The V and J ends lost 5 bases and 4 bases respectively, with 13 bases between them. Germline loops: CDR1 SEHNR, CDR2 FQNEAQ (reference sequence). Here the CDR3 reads CASSRQRSSDTQYF. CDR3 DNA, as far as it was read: TGTGCCAGCAGCCGTCAACGTAGCTCAGATACG.

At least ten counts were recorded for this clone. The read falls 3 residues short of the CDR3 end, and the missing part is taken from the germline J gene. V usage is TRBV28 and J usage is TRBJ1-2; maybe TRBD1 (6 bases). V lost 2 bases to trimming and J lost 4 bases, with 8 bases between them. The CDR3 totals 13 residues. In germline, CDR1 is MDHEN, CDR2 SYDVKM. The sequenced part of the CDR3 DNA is TGTGCCAGCAGTTTAAGACAGGTCTATGGC. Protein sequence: CASSLRQVYG. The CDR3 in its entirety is CASSLRQVYGYTF.

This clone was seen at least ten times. CDR3 amino acids: CASSIGRIEAFF. The sequenced CDR3 bases are TGTGCCAGTAGTATCGGTAGAATAGAA. The V call is TRBV19, the J call TRBJ1-1, with unresolved D. The CDR3 goes on 3 residues after the read ends, and that part is filled in from the germline J gene. The germline CDR1 and CDR2 sequences are LNHDA and SQIVND (reference sequence). The CDR3 length is 12 residues.

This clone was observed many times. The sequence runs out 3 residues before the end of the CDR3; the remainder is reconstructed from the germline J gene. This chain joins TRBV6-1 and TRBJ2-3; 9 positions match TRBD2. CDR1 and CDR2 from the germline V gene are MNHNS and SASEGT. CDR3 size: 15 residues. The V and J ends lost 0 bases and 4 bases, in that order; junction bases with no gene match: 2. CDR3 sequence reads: CASSEASGSPDTQYF. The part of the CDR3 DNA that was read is TGTGCCAGCAGTGAAGCTAGCGGGAGCCCAGATACG.

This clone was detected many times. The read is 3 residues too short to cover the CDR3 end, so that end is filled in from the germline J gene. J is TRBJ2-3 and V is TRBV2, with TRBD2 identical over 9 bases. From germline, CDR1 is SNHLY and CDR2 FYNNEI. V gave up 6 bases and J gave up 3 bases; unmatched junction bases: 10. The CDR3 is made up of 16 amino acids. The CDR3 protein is CASRKLVSGRTDTQYF. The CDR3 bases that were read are TGTGCCAGCAGGAAGCTCGTTAGCGGGAGAACAGATACG.